A selection of T cell receptor beta chains follows, all from one sample in a study of blood T cell repertoires in COVID-19. Some clones are missing from TCRdb's copy, which holds only in-frame ones; the method was immunoSEQ multiplex PCR. The sample lists more than 200,000 clones; 75% to 85% were seen once. Material: peripheral blood. The receptors shown here come from a woman of 80 years or more with COVID-19, enrolled during active disease. CDR3s include the opening cysteine and the closing phenylalanine or tryptophan.

12 TRBJ2-4 TRBV28 CASSLTGNIQYF
14 TRBJ1-2 TRBV5-1 CASSLAGGDYGYTF
18 TRBJ1-2 TRBV19 CASSLSLRDRGRVGGYTF
14 TRBJ2-5 TRBV29-1 CSVEVAENQETQYF
13 TRBJ1-1 TRBV27 CASSSGLWTEAFF
14 TRBJ2-2 TRBV11-3 CASRPTGNTGELFF
17 TRBJ2-6 TRBV5-1 CASRLDRVSSGANVLTF
17 TRBJ2-1 TRBV3-1/TRBV3-2 CASSRWLDRGAYNEQFF
13 TRBJ1-1 TRBV7-3 CASSGQPNTEAFF
12 TRBJ1-1 TRBV3-1/TRBV3-2 CASILQPSEAFF
14 TRBJ1-3 TRBV28 CASRPRGGGNTIYF
14 TRBJ2-5 TRBV10-3 CAISAVGDRETQYF
15 TRBJ2-5 TRBV9 CASSPEDRGLKTQYF
15 TRBJ1-1 TRBV6-5 CASSPRQGARTEAFF
16 TRBJ2-2 TRBV7-2 CASSTTGTSNTGELFF
15 TRBJ1-3 TRBV19 CASSTTIFTGNTIYF
15 TRBJ1-1 TRBV5-1 CASSPGTGGGSEAFF
14 TRBJ1-1 TRBV7-9 CASSSPRGYTEAFF
14 TRBJ1-2 TRBV30 CAWIHGGGNYGYTF
15 TRBJ1-2 TRBV28 CASGPRGRQYYGYTF
15 TRBJ1-2 TRBV6-1 CASSEPAGSSYGYTF
14 TRBJ1-1 TRBV5-1 CASSLAGSYREAFF
16 TRBJ2-6 TRBV28 CASSPGGSLGANVLTF
17 TRBJ2-6 TRBV18 CASSRLRQTSGANVLTF
14 TRBJ2-5 TRBV3-1/TRBV3-2 CASSRRQGAETQYF
13 TRBJ1-6 TRBV12-3/TRBV12-4 CASSPRSGAPLHF
16 TRBJ2-5 TRBV19 CASTATGGGVAETQYF
15 TRBJ2-6 TRBV28 CASSQSGSGANVLTF
13 TRBJ1-1 TRBV6-5 CASSEPERVRAFF
14 TRBJ1-2 TRBV2 CASSMTGDWGGYTF
16 TRBJ1-1 TRBV20-1 CSASGEAGRRNTEAFF